A single sample is the source of the 15 T cell receptor beta chains below, sequenced in a study of cytomegalovirus exposure and HLA in healthy donors. PCR was performed using 60 Vbeta and 13 Jbeta primers. Produced via immunoSEQ multiplex PCR; TCRdb's table is partial and in-frame only. Of about 90,000 clones in the sample, 70% to 75% were seen once. The sequencing sample was made of PBMCs. The receptor set was obtained from a woman aged 18-29 years in good health and CMV-seropositive.

V usage is TRBV19 and J usage is TRBJ2-1, with TRBD2 identical over 8 bases. V trimming: 1 base; J trimming: 0 bases; junction bases outside the gene matches: 5. This CDR3 has 17 amino acids. Germline CDR1 LNHDA, CDR2 SQIVND (reference sequence). CDR3 in amino acids: CASSIVGGASSYNEQFF. CDR3 bases: TGTGCCAGTAGTATAGTCGGGGGGGCTTCCTCCTACAATGAGCAGTTCTTC.

Notes on this clone: At one boundary the junction diverges from the germline segment, which might be a read error. The gene calls are TRBV4-1 and TRBJ1-2; D ambiguous. Germline CDR1 is MGHRA and CDR2 is YSYEKL. This CDR3 has 15 amino acids. The CDR3 sequence: CASSQEGGSRYVYTF. The CDR3, as DNA: TGCGCCAGCAGCCAAGAGGGAGGGTCCCGCTATGTCTACACCTTC.

The CDR3 loop reads CASSPSTGNSYEQYF. The DNA for the CDR3 is TGTGCCAGCAGCCCCTCGACAGGGAACTCCTACGAGCAGTACTTC. The V and J genes are TRBV7-2 and TRBJ2-7; 7 bases agree with TRBD1. The ends lost 5 bases at V and 0 bases at J; junction bases unmatched: 7. The germline V gene has CDR1 SGHTA and CDR2 FQGNSA. The CDR3 runs to 15 residues. Looking up the rest from reference TRBV7-2 and TRBJ2-7 gives the full variable domain: GAGVSQSPSNKVTEKGKDVELRCDPISGHTALYWYRQSLGQGLEFLIYFQGNSAPDKSGLPSDRFSAERTGGSVSTLTIQRTQQEDSAVYLCASSPSTGNSYEQYFGPGTRLTVT.

This chain uses TRBV7-3 with TRBJ1-2; 8 nucleotides match TRBD1. Germline assignment: CDR1 SGHTA and CDR2 FQGTGA. J was trimmed by 3 bases and V by 5 bases; bases with no gene match: 8. The CDR3 has 15 residues. The CDR3 bases are TGTGCCAGCAGCCCCGGACAGGGAAACTACTATGGCTACACCTTC. Protein product: CASSPGQGNYYGYTF.

The genes are TRBV7-8 and TRBJ2-5, with D possibly matching TRBD1 (5 bases). The germline V and J ends were trimmed by 7 bases and 5 bases, with 14 bases remaining between them. Germline assignment: CDR1 SGHVS and CDR2 FQNEAQ. The CDR3 runs to 13 residues. This CDR3 reads CASMTALEETQYF. The CDR3 DNA is TGTGCCAGCATGACAGCCCTTGAGGAGACCCAGTACTTC.

The chain links TRBV19 to TRBJ2-7; TRBD1 agrees at 8 bases. The junction had 5 bases not matched to a gene; V was cut back by 4 bases and J by 0 bases. This CDR3 has 15 residues. The germline gives CDR1 LNHDA, CDR2 SQIVND (reference sequence). The CDR3 here is CASSKGQGLSYEQYF. CDR3 DNA sequence: TGTGCCAGTAGTAAAGGACAGGGTCTCTCCTACGAGCAGTACTTC. The entire variable domain, with the rest obtained from reference TRBV19 and TRBJ2-7, is as follows: DGGITQSPKYLFRKEGQNVTLSCEQNLNHDAMYWYRQDPGQGLRLIYYSQIVNDFQKGDIAEGYSVSREKKESFPLTVTSAQKNPTAFYLCASSKGQGLSYEQYFGPGTRLTVT.

This clone was found once. The genes are TRBV10-3 and TRBJ2-2; weak D call: TRBD2 (5 bases). This CDR3 has 15 amino acids. The germline gives CDR1 ENHRY, CDR2 SYGVKD. The ends were cut back, 3 bases at V and 4 bases at J, with 12 bases in the middle. CDR3 loop: CAISENGVGTGELFF. The CDR3 DNA follows: TGTGCCATCAGTGAAAACGGGGTAGGCACCGGGGAGCTGTTTTTT.

In its sample, this clone was seen a few times. The rearrangement links TRBV9 to TRBJ2-7, with no clear D. With 0 bases removed from V and 2 bases from J, the gap between germline ends came to 9 bases. The germline gives CDR1 SGDLS, CDR2 YYNGEE. This CDR3 spans 14 amino acids. CDR3 protein: CASSVGGATYEQYF. The CDR3 nucleotides read TGTGCCAGCAGCGTAGGCGGAGCTACCTACGAGCAGTACTTC.

V gene TRBV2 combines with J gene TRBJ2-3; 9 nucleotides agree with TRBD2. This CDR3 is built from 14 residues. The trim removed 6 bases at V and 4 bases at J, leaving 5 bases unmatched. Germline values: CDR1 SNHLY, CDR2 FYNNEI. The CDR3 DNA reads as TGTGCCAGCAGCGGGACTAGCAGTGCAGATACGCAGTATTTT. Translated, it gives CASSGTSSADTQYF. Based on the CDR3 plus reference TRBV2 and TRBJ2-3, the full variable domain is EPEVTQTPSHQVTQMGQEVILRCVPISNHLYFYWYRQILGQKVEFLVSFYNNEISEKSEIFDDQFSVERPDGSNFTLKIRSTKLEDSAMYFCASSGTSSADTQYFGPGTRLTVL.

V usage is TRBV14 and J usage is TRBJ1-2; D not resolved. The length of the CDR3 is 15 residues. Per the germline V gene, CDR1 is SGHDN and CDR2 is FVKESK. Trimming shortened V by 0 bases and J by 2 bases, and 10 bases separated the two germline ends. CDR3 DNA sequence: TGTGCCAGCAGCCAAGATCCGGGATCCAACTATGGCTACACCTTC. It codes for CASSQDPGSNYGYTF. Full variable domain (missing parts from reference TRBV14 and TRBJ1-2): EAGVTQFPSHSVIEKGQTVTLRCDPISGHDNLYWYRRVMGKEIKFLLHFVKESKQDESGMPNNRFLAERTGGTYSTLKVQPAELEDSGVYFCASSQDPGSNYGYTFGSGTRLTVV.

The genes are TRBV2 and TRBJ2-1, with D possibly TRBD1 on 5 matching bases. The CDR3 has 12 amino acids. The germline V gene has CDR1 SNHLY and CDR2 FYNNEI. Trimming took off 6 bases at V and 7 bases at J, with 10 bases between the two ends. The CDR3, as DNA: TGTGCCAGCAGAAGCTACAGGAATGAGCAGTTCTTC. Its protein product is CASRSYRNEQFF. Full variable domain (rest looked up from reference TRBV2 and TRBJ2-1): EPEVTQTPSHQVTQMGQEVILRCVPISNHLYFYWYRQILGQKVEFLVSFYNNEISEKSEIFDDQFSVERPDGSNFTLKIRSTKLEDSAMYFCASRSYRNEQFFGPGTRLTVL.

The chain carries TRBV25-1 and TRBJ1-3; no reliable D call. V was pared by 4 bases and J by 9 bases, with 13 bases between. The CDR3 spans 13 residues. Looked up from germline, CDR1 is MGHDK and CDR2 is SYGVNS. CDR3 DNA: TGTGCCAGCAGTGGCCCCGGGTTGCGCACCATATATTTT. Amino acid sequence: CASSGPGLRTIYF.

The chain joins TRBV6-1 to TRBJ2-3, with TRBD2 matching 9 bases. Trimming cost V 1 base and J 5 bases; bases outside gene matches: 10. The germline V gene encodes CDR1 MNHNS and CDR2 SASEGT. The CDR3 sequence is 17 residues long. Here the CDR3 reads CASSEEARGGAVDTQYF. The DNA of the CDR3 is TGTGCCAGCAGTGAAGAGGCGCGCGGGGGGGCCGTAGATACGCAGTATTTT.

This clone has more than one count but fewer than ten. The CDR3, as DNA: TGTGCCAGCAGTCAGGGATTCTACAATGAGCAGTTCTTC. Translation: CASSQGFYNEQFF. V gene TRBV6-5 combines with J gene TRBJ2-1; TRBD1 is a possible D gene (5 bases). V was shortened by 5 bases and J by 3 bases, with 8 bases between the two germline ends. Germline V gene sequence: CDR1 MNHEY, CDR2 SVGAGI. The CDR3 extends over 13 amino acids.

This clone was observed a few times. This chain joins TRBV4-3 and TRBJ1-3; 7 bases align to TRBD1. The CDR3 contains 16 residues. Germline-derived CDR1 and CDR2 are LGHNA and YSLEER. V lost 0 bases and J lost 4; bases outside the gene matches: 6. CDR3 protein: CASSQDRQGKGNTIYF. CDR3 sequence (DNA): TGCGCCAGCAGCCAAGACCGACAGGGAAAAGGAAACACCATATATTTT.